This TCR beta chain was recovered during a study of beta chain features in type 1 diabetes. Study-level points and caveats: Sequencing used cDNA, and cells with high TCR expression could therefore be over-represented. Lower insertion and higher deletion counts appeared at VDJ junctions in type 1 diabetes patients. Patients with Type 1 diabetes showed moderately but significantly shorter TCRB CDR3s in all four CD4+ subsets.

V lost 3 bases, J lost 3 bases, and 3 bases stayed unmatched. The germline V gene has CDR1 SGHTA and CDR2 FQGNSA. This CDR3 is built from 15 residues. There are many counts of this clone. Its antigen is not identified. Sequencing targeted expressed TCRB transcripts, as all isolated RNA had been reverse transcribed. The repertoire was sequenced with immunoSEQ multiplex PCR; TCRdb's copy has only in-frame clones and lacks some. The sample lists around 150,000 clones; 6% to 7.5% were seen once. Specimen: central memory CD4+ T cells from blood. This chain connects TRBV7-2 to TRBJ2-5; the match to TRBD2 covers 11 bases. This TCR came from a woman under 40 in good health. The chain's CDR3 is CASSFGLAGKETQYF. CDR3 DNA sequence: TGTGCCAGCAGCTTCGGACTAGCGGGTAAAGAGACCCAGTACTTC.